This T cell receptor (beta chain) was captured in a study of brain T cells in children with intractable seizures. Time point reported: blood from clinic visit 5 months post-surgery; TSC patient then seizure free. Sequencing was performed with immunoSEQ multiplex PCR; in TCRdb, only in-frame clones are kept and a portion is missing. The top ten hold roughly 6% of the sample, which has hundreds of thousands of clones, about 93% seen once. This CDR3 contains 16 residues. Deletions cut 1 base from V and 2 bases from J, with 13 bases between. The V gene's germline CDR1 is LGHNA and CDR2 YNFKEQ. The clonotype comes from a boy younger than two with tuberous sclerosis and intractable seizures. J is TRBJ2-3 and V is TRBV4-2; D is possibly TRBD2 (6 bases). Sequencing was performed on peripheral blood, taken 5 to 6 months after surgery. The CDR3 DNA follows: TGTGCCAGCAGCCAAGCGGAGGGGTCCCCCACAGATACGCAGTATTTT. It encodes CASSQAEGSPTDTQYF.